These 15 T cell receptor beta chains were all obtained from the same sample, sequenced in a study of shared clonotypes between healthy human individuals. Method: immunoSEQ multiplex PCR; TCRdb's copy keeps in-frame clones and lacks some. Among 1 million to 1.3 million clones listed, more than 75% were seen once. The sequenced sample consisted of memory CD4+ T cells from PBMCs. The subset: CD45RA-negative fraction. The receptors derive from a man aged 18 to 29 in good health. Some clones in this sample may be carry-over from other donors' samples.

This chain links TRBV6-5 with TRBJ1-5; D uncertain. Germline assignment: CDR1 MNHEY and CDR2 SVGAGI. V was clipped by 5 bases and J by 0 bases, with 11 bases between them. CDR3 size: 15 residues. CDR3: CASSRTRYSNQPQHF. The CDR3 DNA sequence: TGTGCCAGCAGTCGGACGCGGTATAGCAATCAGCCCCAGCATTTT.

The genes are TRBV11-3 and TRBJ2-1; 7 bases match TRBD1. V shed 1 base, J shed 5 bases, and the junction held 5 bases outside the gene matches. Germline V gene sequence: CDR1 SGHNT, CDR2 YENEEA. This CDR3 has 15 amino acids. The CDR3 DNA follows: TGTGCCAGCAGCTTAGGACAGGGTGCCGACAATGAGCAGTTCTTC. Amino acid sequence: CASSLGQGADNEQFF.

The V call is TRBV28, the J call TRBJ2-1, with 7 bases lining up with TRBD1. J gave up 2 bases and V 4 bases, and 8 bases lay outside the gene matches. Germline CDR1 is MDHEN and CDR2 is SYDVKM. This CDR3 has 16 amino acids. The CDR3 loop reads CASSSAGTATYNEQFF. The CDR3 DNA is TGTGCCAGCAGTTCAGCCGGGACAGCGACCTACAATGAGCAGTTCTTC.

V is TRBV28 and J is TRBJ2-5, with D perhaps being TRBD1 or TRBD2 (8 bases each). In germline, CDR1 is MDHEN, CDR2 SYDVKM. CDR3 length: 15 amino acids. V was cut by 10 bases and J by 5 bases, with 23 bases left in between. The CDR3 DNA reads TGTGCCATCACGGGGGGGACAGGTTATTGGGAGACCCAGTACTTC. This sequence encodes CAITGGTGYWETQYF.

The chain couples TRBV7-8 to TRBJ1-5, with D possibly being TRBD1 (5 bases). V was shortened by 4 bases and J by 0 bases, with 19 bases between the two germline ends. The CDR3 loop spans 18 amino acids. Germline V CDR1 and CDR2: SGHVS, FQNEAQ. The CDR3 coding sequence is TGTGCCAGCAGCTCCCCGCGGGGGTCCCTTGCTAGCAATCAGCCCCAGCATTTT. Residues: CASSSPRGSLASNQPQHF.

This chain connects TRBV9 to TRBJ2-7, with 7 bases matching TRBD1. J gave up 0 bases and V 0 bases, and 9 bases lay outside the gene matches. The CDR3 contains 17 residues. Looked up from germline, CDR1 is SGDLS and CDR2 is YYNGEE. CDR3 nucleotide sequence: TGTGCCAGCAGCGTAGAATCTGAGGGGGCCCACTCCTACGAGCAGTACTTC. Translated, it gives CASSVESEGAHSYEQYF.

The chain uses TRBV5-4 and TRBJ2-7, with 14 bases identical to TRBD2. V shed 4 bases and J 4 bases; nucleotides not matched to a gene: 13. Germline assignment: CDR1 SGHNT and CDR2 YYREEE (reference sequence). This CDR3 comprises 18 residues. The CDR3 loop reads CASSRPTSGRARGYEQYF. For the CDR3, the DNA is TGTGCCAGCAGCCGCCCGACTAGCGGGAGGGCCAGGGGGTACGAGCAGTACTTC.

The chain carries TRBV5-1 and TRBJ1-5; a weak D match, TRBD1 (5 bases). This CDR3 region has 16 residues. Per germline, CDR1 SGHRS and CDR2 YFSETQ. Trimming took off 4 bases at V and 1 base at J, with 15 bases between the two ends. The CDR3 region has the DNA TGCGCCAGCAGCGTAGGACGGAGGGGAAGCAATCAGCCCCAGCATTTT. It specifies CASSVGRRGSNQPQHF.

The chain couples TRBV19 to TRBJ2-5; 13 bases align to TRBD2. This CDR3 comprises 15 residues. J was trimmed by 9 bases and V by 6 bases; bases with no gene match: 10. The germline CDR1 and CDR2 sequences are LNHDA and SQIVND (reference sequence). The CDR3 here is CASSNPGTSGTSQYF. CDR3 DNA sequence: TGTGCCAGTAGCAACCCGGGGACTAGCGGGACGTCCCAGTACTTC.

V and J are TRBV9 and TRBJ1-3; D possibly corresponds to TRBD1 (5 bases). The CDR3 length is 14 residues. Germline V lookup: CDR1 SGDLS, CDR2 YYNGEE. V dropped 3 bases and J dropped 2 bases, with 9 bases sitting between them. The CDR3 DNA is TGTGCCAGCAGCGCCGCGACAGCTGGAAACACCATATATTTT. It encodes CASSAATAGNTIYF.

The V gene is TRBV9, the J gene TRBJ2-1, with TRBD2 identical over 9 bases. The CDR3 sequence is 15 residues long. The V segment lost 0 bases and the J segment 5 bases; nucleotides outside the gene matches: 3. Germline V gene data show CDR1 as SGDLS and CDR2 as YYNGEE. The CDR3 sequence is CASSVAPSGDNEQFF. CDR3 in DNA: TGTGCCAGCAGCGTAGCTCCTAGCGGGGACAATGAGCAGTTCTTC.

The V call is TRBV20-1, the J call TRBJ1-2; D might be TRBD1 (5 bases). Germline assignment: CDR1 DFQATT and CDR2 SNEGSKA (reference sequence). The CDR3 is made up of 11 amino acids. V dropped 4 bases and J dropped 6 bases, with 9 bases sitting between them. The CDR3 nucleotides are TGCAGTGCTATATGGGGGAATGGCTACACCTTC. This codes for CSAIWGNGYTF.

This clone was detected once. The chain couples TRBV7-2 to TRBJ2-7, with 8 positions matching TRBD1. The CDR3 is made up of 13 amino acids. V gave up 5 bases and J gave up 3 bases; unmatched junction bases: 3. Germline CDR1 SGHTA, CDR2 FQGNSA. The DNA for the CDR3 is TGTGCCAGCAGCCGGGACAGGAACTACGAGCAGTACTTC. Residues: CASSRDRNYEQYF.

Only one count was recorded for this clone. The chain has TRBV7-8 and TRBJ1-1; D uncertain. CDR3 length equals 14 residues. V dropped 5 bases and J dropped 8 bases, with 18 bases sitting between them. Germline lookup yields CDR1 SGHVS and CDR2 FQNEAQ. Here the CDR3 DNA reads TGTGCCAGCAGCACCACGAAGGTTTTCGAGGAAGCTTTCTTT. Protein product: CASSTTKVFEEAFF.

V is TRBV25-1 and J is TRBJ1-6; possibly TRBD1 for D (6 bases). The CDR3 length is 15 residues. Deletions cut 5 bases from V and 4 bases from J, with 12 bases between. Germline values: CDR1 MGHDK, CDR2 SYGVNS. CDR3 sequence: CASSRTGQYNSPLHF. The CDR3 DNA reads TGTGCCAGCAGTCGAACAGGGCAATATAATTCACCCCTCCACTTT.